Sequencing of this T cell receptor beta chain was carried out in a study of human T cells and chemical hapten exposure. Study summary: Mostly female patients had alopecia areata, totalis or universalis.

TCRdb re-called the RACE reads with MiXCR, one entry per CDR3 protein. The table has about 300,000 distinct CDR3 sequences, approximately 5% seen once. V lost 1 base and J lost 0, with 9 bases in between. Germline-derived CDR1 and CDR2 are MNHNS and SASEGT. This CDR3 is built from 15 residues. The sample's time point: pre-sensitization, week 0. Treatment: therapeutic diphenylcyclopropenone sensitization with weekly scalp DPC. Researchers extracted total RNA from unfractionated whole blood. The receptor was derived from a woman between 18 and 29 years old with alopecia areata. Some clones in this sample may be carry-over from other donors' samples. Sequences were derived from whole blood, sampled in connection with sensitization to the hapten diphenylcyclopropenone (DPC). The chain recombines TRBV6-1 with TRBJ1-1, with D hard to call. The CDR3 DNA follows: TGTGCCAGCAGTGAAGTGAGGTTCATGAACACTGAAGCTTTCTTT. This codes for CASSEVRFMNTEAFF.